This is a list of T cell receptor beta chains from one sample in a study of T cell responses to AZD1222 COVID-19 vaccine. Libraries were prepared by immunoSEQ multiplex PCR; TCRdb keeps only in-frame clonotypes and omits some of them. Counted here are under 200,000 clones, around 93% occurring once; the ten biggest clones make up around 1.8%. The specimen was peripheral blood, collected on day 0 of AZD1222 vaccination. These receptors were taken from an adult in good health. CDR3s include the opening cysteine and the closing phenylalanine or tryptophan. A D gene is named only where the DNA matches it firmly. Only part of the rows carry a size: once, few, many, or a class if the clone is expanded.

clone size	V gene	CDR3 length	J gene	D gene	CDR3 protein	CDR3 DNA
-	TRBV4-3	12	TRBJ2-7	-	CASSQEGRRLYF	TGCGCCAGCAGCCAAGAGGGCAGGCGTTTGTACTTC
-	TRBV7-8	17	TRBJ1-1	-	CASSFPRIGPRDTEAFF	TGTGCCAGCAGCTTTCCCCGTATCGGCCCCAGGGACACTGAAGCTTTCTTT
-	TRBV7-9	17	TRBJ1-4	-	CASSSETPSTRWEKLFF	TGTGCCAGCAGCTCCGAGACGCCGTCAACTCGGTGGGAAAAACTGTTTTTT
-	TRBV27	17	TRBJ2-4	-	CASSLRAPPGAKNIQYF	TGTGCCAGCAGTTTACGGGCCCCACCCGGGGCCAAAAACATTCAGTACTTC
-	TRBV15	15	TRBJ2-1	TRBD1	CATSRALRGLGEQFF	TGTGCCACCAGCAGAGCCCTGAGGGGGCTCGGTGAGCAGTTCTTC
-	TRBV5-1	16	TRBJ2-5	TRBD2	CASSLGGGRAAETQYF	TGCGCCAGCAGCTTGGGTGGCGGGAGGGCTGCAGAGACCCAGTACTTC
-	TRBV4-3	17	TRBJ2-3	TRBD2	CASSQDLAGGRTDTQYF	TGCGCCAGCAGCCAAGATCTAGCGGGGGGACGCACAGATACGCAGTATTTT
-	TRBV14	17	TRBJ2-4	-	CASSQDLRLSAKNIQYF	TGTGCCAGCAGCCAAGATCTCAGGCTCTCAGCCAAAAACATTCAGTACTTC
-	TRBV19	14	TRBJ1-1	-	CASSIGGRLTEAFF	TGTGCCAGTAGTATCGGGGGGCGACTCACTGAAGCTTTCTTT
-	TRBV28	14	TRBJ2-7	TRBD1	CASSTGTGAYEQYF	TGTGCCAGCAGTACCGGGACAGGAGCTTACGAGCAGTACTTC
few	TRBV28	14	TRBJ2-7	-	CASSFGGISYEQYF	TGTGCCAGCAGTTTCGGAGGTATCTCCTACGAGCAGTACTTC
-	TRBV5-5	16	TRBJ2-3	-	CASSLVGGVGTDTQYF	TGTGCCAGCAGCTTGGTCGGGGGCGTTGGCACAGATACGCAGTATTTT
-	TRBV28	12	TRBJ1-5	-	CASWGGNGPQHF	TGTGCCAGCTGGGGGGGGAATGGGCCCCAGCATTTT
-	TRBV5-1	16	TRBJ2-2	-	CASSLGGTANTGELFF	TGCGCCAGCAGCTTGGGCGGAACTGCGAACACCGGGGAGCTGTTTTTT
-	TRBV7-9	15	TRBJ2-2	TRBD1	CASSSGQGWTGELFF	TGTGCCAGCAGCTCGGGACAGGGCTGGACCGGGGAGCTGTTTTTT
once	TRBV6-5	14	TRBJ1-2	TRBD1	CASSRAQGNYGYTF	TGTGCCAGCAGCCGAGCACAGGGGAACTATGGCTACACCTTC
-	TRBV30	13	TRBJ1-1	-	CAWSVLKGSEAFF	TGTGCCTGGAGTGTACTAAAGGGCTCTGAAGCTTTCTTT
-	TRBV3-1/TRBV3-2	15	TRBJ1-2	-	CASSPGFELFYGYTF	TGTGCCAGCAGCCCCGGTTTCGAGCTATTCTATGGCTACACCTTC
-	TRBV3-1/TRBV3-2	13	TRBJ1-1	-	CASSPGVNTEAFF	TGTGCCAGCAGCCCCGGAGTGAACACTGAAGCTTTCTTT
-	TRBV28	17	TRBJ2-7	TRBD2	CASSFPSAGGSTYEQYF	TGTGCCAGCAGTTTCCCGTCCGCGGGAGGTAGCACCTACGAGCAGTACTTC
-	TRBV24-1	15	TRBJ2-2	-	CATSDSTLATTSLFF	TGTGCCACCAGTGATTCTACCCTCGCGACTACCTCGCTGTTTTTT
once	TRBV28	13	TRBJ1-1	-	CASNTGWGPEAFF	TGTGCCAGCAACACAGGGTGGGGGCCTGAAGCTTTCTTT
-	TRBV7-2	14	TRBJ1-1	-	CASSLVGGDTEAFF	TGTGCCAGCAGCTTAGTGGGAGGGGACACTGAAGCTTTCTTT
-	TRBV30	14	TRBJ2-7	-	CAWRTGTPPYEQYF	TGTGCCTGGAGGACCGGGACTCCACCCTACGAGCAGTACTTC
-	TRBV30	13	TRBJ1-5	TRBD1	CAWGTGGRQPQHF	TGTGCCTGGGGGACAGGGGGCAGGCAGCCCCAGCATTTT
-	TRBV3-1/TRBV3-2	19	TRBJ1-5	TRBD1	CASRENAGQDYSLDQPQHF	TGTGCCAGCAGGGAAAATGCGGGACAGGATTACAGTCTGGATCAGCCCCAGCATTTT
-	TRBV28	15	TRBJ2-2	-	CASSFPGPVTGELFF	TGTGCCAGCAGTTTTCCGGGGCCGGTCACCGGGGAGCTGTTTTTT
-	TRBV6-5	14	TRBJ1-1	-	CASSLSRRPIEAFF	TGTGCCAGCAGCCTAAGTCGTAGACCGATTGAAGCTTTCTTT
-	TRBV28	12	TRBJ1-1	-	CASNTVVTEAFF	TGTGCCAGCAACACGGTTGTCACTGAAGCTTTCTTT
-	TRBV6-5	15	TRBJ1-5	-	CASSRGGRSNQPQHF	TGTGCCAGCAGCCGGGGGGGGAGAAGCAATCAGCCCCAGCATTTT
-	TRBV29-1	12	TRBJ2-7	TRBD1	CSVKDRDYEQYF	TGCAGCGTTAAAGACAGGGACTACGAGCAGTACTTC
-	TRBV16	18	TRBJ2-3	TRBD2	CASSPTPTSGIGADTQYF	TGTGCCAGCAGCCCCACACCGACTAGCGGGATTGGCGCAGATACGCAGTATTTT
-	TRBV27	13	TRBJ1-1	TRBD1	CATQGGMNTEAFF	TGTGCCACGCAAGGGGGCATGAACACTGAAGCTTTCTTT
-	TRBV19	14	TRBJ1-2	-	CASSIDQPPDGYTF	TGTGCCAGTAGTATCGACCAACCTCCGGATGGCTACACCTTC
-	TRBV9	15	TRBJ1-6	-	CASSGGLVGNSPLHF	TGTGCCAGCAGCGGGGGACTGGTCGGGAATTCACCCCTCCACTTT
-	TRBV7-9	16	TRBJ1-5	-	CASSLGFQGRNQPQHF	TGTGCCAGCAGCTTAGGTTTCCAGGGCAGGAATCAGCCCCAGCATTTT
-	TRBV7-3	14	TRBJ1-1	-	CASSSTGHPGGAFF	TGTGCCAGCAGCTCAACCGGACACCCTGGAGGAGCTTTCTTT
-	TRBV4-1	16	TRBJ2-7	TRBD2	CASSQGSGGGPYEQYF	TGCGCCAGCAGCCAAGGAAGCGGGGGTGGGCCCTACGAGCAGTACTTC
-	TRBV6-6	15	TRBJ2-1	-	CASSYARDSPPEQFF	TGTGCCAGCAGTTACGCACGGGACTCCCCACCTGAGCAGTTCTTC
-	TRBV5-1	15	TRBJ2-7	-	CASSFGLLEGLEQYF	TGCGCCAGCAGCTTTGGCCTCCTGGAGGGGCTCGAGCAGTACTTC
-	TRBV27	14	TRBJ2-5	-	CASSPGAAAGTQYF	TGTGCCAGCAGTCCCGGGGCCGCCGCTGGGACCCAGTACTTC
-	TRBV11-3	14	TRBJ2-1	-	CASSLAGHINEQFF	TGTGCCAGCAGCTTAGCTGGACATATCAATGAGCAGTTCTTC
-	TRBV9	13	TRBJ1-1	TRBD1	CASSTGVNTEAFF	TGTGCCAGCTCGACAGGGGTGAACACTGAAGCTTTCTTT
few	TRBV10-3	16	TRBJ2-1	-	CAISEPGHGNRDEQFF	TGTGCCATCAGTGAGCCCGGACACGGTAATAGGGATGAGCAGTTCTTC
-	TRBV7-9	16	TRBJ2-5	-	CASSLEGGRALETQYF	TGTGCCAGCAGCCTAGAGGGTGGTCGGGCACTGGAGACCCAGTACTTC
-	TRBV28	14	TRBJ2-7	-	CASRGWISSYEQYF	TGTGCCAGCCGGGGCTGGATAAGCTCCTACGAGCAGTACTTC
-	TRBV9	16	TRBJ2-1	TRBD2	CASSGHGLAGVQEQFF	TGTGCCAGCAGCGGGCACGGACTAGCGGGAGTTCAGGAGCAGTTCTTC
once	TRBV19	15	TRBJ2-1	TRBD2	CASSERTSGYNEQFF	TGTGCCAGTAGTGAGAGGACTAGCGGGTACAATGAGCAGTTCTTC
-	TRBV30	14	TRBJ2-7	-	CAWSPLGNFYEQYF	TGTGCCTGGAGTCCGTTGGGGAATTTTTACGAGCAGTACTTC
-	TRBV18	13	TRBJ1-1	-	CASSPGQATEAFF	TGTGCCAGCTCACCCGGCCAGGCCACTGAAGCTTTCTTT
-	TRBV18	17	TRBJ1-3	-	CASSPHGVHSSGNTIYF	TGTGCCAGCTCACCACATGGGGTCCACAGCTCTGGAAACACCATATATTTT
-	TRBV30	12	TRBJ1-2	-	CALNRALYGYTF	TGTGCCTTAAACAGGGCCCTCTATGGCTACACCTTC
-	TRBV5-6	17	TRBJ2-7	TRBD1	CASSLAGGQGIPYEQYF	TGTGCCAGCAGCTTGGCCGGGGGACAGGGCATCCCCTACGAGCAGTACTTC
once	TRBV6-5	15	TRBJ2-5	TRBD2	CASSLSGGSLETQYF	TGTGCCAGCAGTCTTAGCGGGGGATCCCTAGAGACCCAGTACTTC